The sequence of this TCR beta chain was determined in a study of blood T cell repertoires in COVID-19. Trimming shortened V by 5 bases and J by 7 bases, and 11 bases separated the two germline ends. The CDR3 runs to 12 residues. Per germline, CDR1 SGHTA and CDR2 FQGNSA. Method: immunoSEQ multiplex PCR; TCRdb's copy keeps in-frame clones and lacks some. The table includes under 200,000 clones, approximately 82% detected once. Sequenced: PBMCs or T cells enriched from blood (not recorded which). The chain couples TRBV7-2 to TRBJ1-2; possible D gene TRBD1, 5 bases. This clonotype originated in a woman between 55 and 75 years old with acute COVID-19. CDR3 coding DNA: TGTGCCAGCAGCCCCTTGGGGCTTGGCTACACCTTC. Translation gives CASSPLGLGYTF.